The next 5 T cell receptor beta chains were all read from a single sample in a study of T cells in Graves' hyperthyroidism and ophthalmopathy. Template material for amplifying TCR beta CDR3 regions consisted of RNA transcripts. An initial round of RT-PCR targeting the TCR CDR3 relied on the HTBI primer set. MiXCR, run by TCRdb on the multiplex PCR reads, gives a single entry per CDR3 protein. The sample comprises fewer than 500,000 distinct CDR3 sequences, roughly 15% of which are singletons, and 20% rests with the top ten. The sample was blood. Source of these receptors: a woman aged 25 to 45 with Graves' ophthalmopathy.

This clonotype was detected only a few times. The rearrangement links TRBV10-3 to TRBJ2-2; D ambiguous. V shed 5 bases and J shed 1 base, with 2 bases lying between them. Per germline, CDR1 ENHRY and CDR2 SYGVKD. There are 12 residues in the CDR3. In DNA form, the CDR3 reads TGTGCCATCAGTAAGAACACCGGGGAGCTGTTTTTT. It yields the protein CAISKNTGELFF.

The sample holds a few counts of this clonotype. The chain uses TRBV7-6 and TRBJ2-7; D assignment may be TRBD1 or TRBD2 (6 bases each). Germline CDR1 reads SGHVS; CDR2 reads FNYEAQ. This CDR3 has 15 amino acids. Trimming removed 0 bases from V and 4 bases from J, with 13 bases in between. The CDR3, as DNA: TGTGCCAGCAGCTTAGCCGGGGGACATATATACGAGCAGTACTTC. This translates into CASSLAGGHIYEQYF.

The sample holds many counts of this clonotype. The chain couples TRBV14 to TRBJ2-5; 12 nucleotides agree with TRBD2. The V gene end was trimmed by 3 bases and the J gene end by 3 bases; junction bases not matched to a gene: 8. The CDR3 is made up of 17 amino acids. CDR1 is SGHDN, CDR2 FVKESK, per germline. This CDR3 reads CASSQLLAGGAEETQYF. The DNA of the CDR3 is TGTGCCAGCAGCCAGCTACTAGCGGGGGGAGCCGAAGAGACCCAGTACTTC.

This chain links TRBV6-1 with TRBJ1-1, with D possibly TRBD1 on 6 matching bases. Trimming removed 2 bases at V and 4 bases at J, with 17 bases between. The CDR3 runs to 16 residues. Germline CDR1 reads MNHNS; CDR2 reads SASEGT. CDR3 coding DNA: TGTGCCAGCAGTGAATGGGGGACACCCCCGGCCACTGAAGCTTTCTTT. This sequence encodes CASSEWGTPPATEAFF.

The V gene is TRBV20-1, the J gene TRBJ2-5; 9 bases are shared with TRBD2. CDR1 and CDR2 from the germline V gene are DFQATT and SNEGSKA (reference sequence). V was pared by 1 base and J by 2 bases, with 5 bases of the junction left unmatched. This CDR3 spans 15 amino acids. Here the CDR3 reads CSARGGGGGQETQYF. The CDR3 nucleotides read TGCAGTGCTAGAGGAGGCGGGGGGGGTCAAGAGACCCAGTACTTC.